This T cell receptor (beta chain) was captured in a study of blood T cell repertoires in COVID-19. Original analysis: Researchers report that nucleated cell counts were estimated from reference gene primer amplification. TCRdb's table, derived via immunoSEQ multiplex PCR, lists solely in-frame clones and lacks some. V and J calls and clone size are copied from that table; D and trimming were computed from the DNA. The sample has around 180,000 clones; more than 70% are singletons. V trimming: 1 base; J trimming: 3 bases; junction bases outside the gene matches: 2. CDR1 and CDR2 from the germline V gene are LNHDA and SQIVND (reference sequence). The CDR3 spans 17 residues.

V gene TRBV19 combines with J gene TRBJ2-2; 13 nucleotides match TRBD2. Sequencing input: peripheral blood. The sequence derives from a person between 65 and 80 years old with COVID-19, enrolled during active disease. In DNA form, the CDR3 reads TGTGCCAGTAGTATAGGGACTAGCGGGGGACACACCGGGGAGCTGTTTTTT. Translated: CASSIGTSGGHTGELFF. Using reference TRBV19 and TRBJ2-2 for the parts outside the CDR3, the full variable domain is DGGITQSPKYLFRKEGQNVTLSCEQNLNHDAMYWYRQDPGQGLRLIYYSQIVNDFQKGDIAEGYSVSREKKESFPLTVTSAQKNPTAFYLCASSIGTSGGHTGELFFGEGSRLTVL.